The 27 T cell receptor beta chains presented below share a single source sample, sequenced in a study of blood T cell repertoires in COVID-19 (TCRdb year 2020). Library method: the immunoSEQ multiplex PCR assay. In its TCRdb copy, this immuneACCESS table keeps in-frame sequences only and misses some clones. Where compared with another copy, unresolved V genes explain less than half of these, and the others have no known cause. Present in this sample are roughly 180,000 clones, approximately 85% of which were seen just once. The top ten clones comprise 6.2% of the sample. The sequencing sample was made of PBMCs or T cells enriched from blood (not recorded which). Every receptor here comes from a man aged 40-49 years who had recovered from COVID-19.

The rearrangement links TRBV2 to TRBJ2-7; 11 bases align to TRBD2. The trim removed 6 bases at V and 2 bases at J, leaving 3 bases unmatched. The CDR3 extends over 14 amino acids. Germline CDR1 reads SNHLY; CDR2 reads FYNNEI. CDR3 coding DNA: TGTGCCAGCAGACCACTAGCGGGGGCCTACGAGCAGTACTTC. The encoded protein is CASRPLAGAYEQYF.

J is TRBJ1-5 and V is TRBV28, with D unclear. The CDR3 sequence is 14 residues long. The germline V and J ends were trimmed by 9 bases and 0 bases, with 12 bases remaining between them. CDR1 is MDHEN, CDR2 SYDVKM, per germline. The CDR3 nucleotides are TGTGCCAGAACACAGATCTATAGCAATCAGCCCCAGCATTTT. Its translation is CARTQIYSNQPQHF.

CDR3 sequence: CASSRGLVPSYNEQFF. Here the CDR3 DNA reads TGTGCCAGTAGCCGGGGACTGGTCCCCTCCTACAATGAGCAGTTCTTC. The chain carries TRBV19 and TRBJ2-1, with D perhaps matching TRBD2 (6 bases). V shed 6 bases and J shed 0 bases, with 15 bases lying between them. Germline lookup yields CDR1 LNHDA and CDR2 SQIVND (reference sequence). The length of the CDR3 is 16 residues.

V is TRBV15 and J is TRBJ1-4; 9 positions match TRBD1. With 5 bases clipped from V and 5 bases from J, the junction kept 9 bases outside the gene matches. CDR3 length: 16 residues. Per the germline V gene, CDR1 is LNHNV and CDR2 is YYDKDF (reference sequence). The CDR3 protein is CATSPSLTGGNEKLFF. In DNA form, the CDR3 reads TGTGCCACCAGCCCCAGCCTGACAGGGGGAAATGAAAAACTGTTTTTT.

The chain is built from TRBV7-9 and TRBJ1-5, with 7 bases that match TRBD1. The CDR3 length is 14 residues. V dropped 4 bases and J dropped 6; count of bases not matched to a gene: 6. Germline V gene sequence: CDR1 SEHNR, CDR2 FQNEAQ (reference sequence). The CDR3 sequence is CASSSTGDGQPQHF. The CDR3 DNA reads as TGTGCCAGCAGCTCTACAGGGGACGGTCAGCCCCAGCATTTT.

CDR3 nucleotide sequence: TGTGCCAGCAGATCAGAATCGTCTCAGCCCCAGCATTTT. This gives the protein CASRSESSQPQHF. The chain recombines TRBV12-3 or TRBV12-4 with TRBJ1-5, with no clear D. The CDR3 sequence is 13 residues long. V lost 6 bases and J 6 bases, leaving 12 bases between the germline ends.

This clone was counted only a few times. This sequence joins TRBV7-6 and TRBJ1-1; D is undetermined. Trimming stripped 4 bases from V and 0 bases from J, with 12 bases between. This CDR3 region has 15 residues. Germline V lookup: CDR1 SGHVS, CDR2 FNYEAQ. The chain's CDR3 is CASSSLGSLNTEAFF. The CDR3 DNA is TGTGCCAGCAGCTCCCTGGGCAGCCTGAACACTGAAGCTTTCTTT.

The gene calls are TRBV28 and TRBJ2-7; 8 bases are a match to TRBD1. The germline V gene encodes CDR1 MDHEN and CDR2 SYDVKM. There are 14 residues in the CDR3. V was clipped by 2 bases and J by 6 bases; unmatched bases: 6. The chain's CDR3 is CASSLRPGGREQYF. CDR3 DNA sequence: TGTGCCAGCAGTTTACGGCCAGGGGGCCGCGAGCAGTACTTC. The full variable domain, with the rest looked up from reference TRBV28 and TRBJ2-7, is DVKVTQSSRYLVKRTGEKVFLECVQDMDHENMFWYRQDPGLGLRLIYFSYDVKMKEKGDIPEGYSVSREKKERFSLILESASTNQTSMYLCASSLRPGGREQYFGPGTRLTVT.

About this clone itself: Other DNA variants within this sample encode the same CDR3. V usage is TRBV5-1 and J usage is TRBJ1-1; D is perhaps TRBD1 (6 bases). The CDR3 covers 13 residues. Trimming left V 5 bases short and J 2 bases short, with 10 bases between. The germline V gene encodes CDR1 SGHRS and CDR2 YFSETQ. Written as DNA, the CDR3 is TGCGCCAGCAGGGTACAGGGAAACACTGAAGCTTTCTTT. It is translated as CASRVQGNTEAFF.

The chain employs TRBV5-4 and TRBJ2-1; 13 nucleotides align to TRBD2. CDR1 is SGHNT, CDR2 YYREEE, per germline (reference sequence). The ends lost 5 bases at V and 5 bases at J; junction bases unmatched: 7. The CDR3 runs 16 residues. As DNA, the CDR3 is TGTGCCAGCAGACCACAACTAGCGGGAGGGGACAATGAGCAGTTCTTC. Protein product: CASRPQLAGGDNEQFF.

V gene TRBV6-1 combines with J gene TRBJ2-6; D gene uncertain. In germline, CDR1 is MNHNS, CDR2 SASEGT. Trimming removed 1 base at V and 2 bases at J, with 6 bases between. The CDR3 loop spans 15 amino acids. The CDR3 sequence is CASSEESAGANVLTF. CDR3 nucleotides: TGTGCCAGCAGTGAAGAGAGTGCTGGGGCCAACGTCCTGACTTTC.

The chain is built from TRBV5-1 and TRBJ1-1; 12 nucleotides match TRBD1. J lost 4 bases, V lost 8 bases, and 9 bases had no gene match. The germline V gene encodes CDR1 SGHRS and CDR2 YFSETQ. This CDR3 region has 15 residues. The CDR3 DNA reads as TGCGCCAGTACCGGGACAGGGGGCGCGGTCACTGAAGCTTTCTTT. Amino acid sequence: CASTGTGGAVTEAFF.

This clone was observed once. The gene calls are TRBV18 and TRBJ1-2; D is unclear. The CDR3 is 18 amino acids. V was clipped by 2 bases and J by 4 bases, with 23 bases between them. Germline V lookup: CDR1 KGHSH, CDR2 LQKENI. DNA for the CDR3: TGTGCCAGCTCACCAGTCTACGGCAGCCGTAATACTACCTATGGCTACACCTTC. This encodes CASSPVYGSRNTTYGYTF. Filled out from reference TRBV18 and TRBJ1-2, the complete variable domain reads NAGVMQNPRHLVRRRGQEARLRCSPMKGHSHVYWYRQLPEEGLKFMVYLQKENIIDESGMPKERFSAEFPKEGPSILRIQQVVRGDSAAYFCASSPVYGSRNTTYGYTFGSGTRLTVV.

The rearrangement joins TRBV19 to TRBJ1-5; unclear D gene. The CDR3 spans 14 residues. From germline, CDR1 is LNHDA and CDR2 SQIVND (reference sequence). V was pared by 7 bases and J by 9 bases, with 19 bases between. Written as DNA, the CDR3 is TGTGCCAGTATCGGCACTGACTTAGCTGGGCCCCAGCATTTT. Translation gives CASIGTDLAGPQHF.

The chain is built from TRBV15 and TRBJ2-7; weak D call: TRBD1 (6 bases). This CDR3 spans 14 amino acids. V lost 4 bases and J lost 4, with 14 bases in between. Germline loops: CDR1 LNHNV, CDR2 YYDKDF (reference sequence). The CDR3 region is CATSTAQGRYEQYF. CDR3 DNA sequence: TGTGCCACCAGCACCGCCCAGGGGAGATACGAGCAGTACTTC. Full variable domain (missing parts from reference TRBV15 and TRBJ2-7): DAMVIQNPRYQVTQFGKPVTLSCSQTLNHNVMYWYQQKSSQAPKLLFHYYDKDFNNEADTPDNFQSRRPNTSFCFLDIRSPGLGDTAMYLCATSTAQGRYEQYFGPGTRLTVT.

Details on this clone: Other DNA sequences in the sample encode the same CDR3. The rearrangement links TRBV9 to TRBJ2-5; 8 bases map to TRBD1. The CDR3 covers 15 residues. V gave up 0 bases and J gave up 5 bases; unmatched junction bases: 6. Germline-derived CDR1 and CDR2 are SGDLS and YYNGEE. In DNA form, the CDR3 reads TGTGCCAGCAGCGTAGATTCAGGGGGCCGTGAGACCCAGTACTTC. Translated, it gives CASSVDSGGRETQYF.

This chain links TRBV3-1 (or the pseudogene TRBV3-2) with TRBJ1-1; D not certain. Germline V gene data show CDR1 as LGHDT and CDR2 as YNNKEL (reference sequence). V lost 1 base, J lost 0 bases, and 9 bases lay in between. The CDR3 is made up of 15 amino acids. In DNA form, the CDR3 reads TGTGCCAGCAGCCAAGGACTCCTAATGAACACTGAAGCTTTCTTT. Amino acid sequence: CASSQGLLMNTEAFF.

This chain uses TRBV5-1 with TRBJ1-1; D gene ambiguous. V dropped 4 bases and J dropped 7 bases, with 20 bases sitting between them. Germline V lookup: CDR1 SGHRS, CDR2 YFSETQ. The CDR3 runs to 15 residues. This chain's CDR3 is CASSTGLFNQDEAFF. CDR3 DNA sequence: TGCGCCAGCAGCACCGGACTTTTTAACCAGGATGAAGCTTTCTTT.

The rearrangement joins TRBV28 to TRBJ1-2, with D possibly being TRBD1 (5 bases). V was cut by 3 bases and J by 4 bases, with 9 bases left in between. Germline V CDR1 and CDR2: MDHEN, SYDVKM. The CDR3 length is 13 residues. CDR3 in amino acids: CASSLTGGYGYTF. The CDR3, as DNA: TGTGCCAGCAGTTTGACGGGGGGCTATGGCTACACCTTC.

The V call is TRBV6-5, the J call TRBJ1-5, with unresolved D. CDR1 is MNHEY and CDR2 is SVGAGI in the germline V gene. V gave up 4 bases and J gave up 6 bases, with 13 bases separating them. The length of the CDR3 is 14 residues. The CDR3 region is CASSSIDPGQPQHF. The CDR3 region has the DNA TGTGCCAGCAGTTCCATTGACCCGGGTCAGCCCCAGCATTTT.

This clone was counted a few times. This chain connects TRBV19 to TRBJ1-1, with 8 nucleotides matching TRBD1. Germline V CDR1 and CDR2: LNHDA, SQIVND (reference sequence). The CDR3 runs to 13 residues. Germline trimming cut 6 bases from V and 5 bases from J; bases unmatched to any gene: 5. CDR3 in amino acids: CASSQGAGTEAFF. As DNA, the CDR3 is TGTGCCAGTAGCCAGGGGGCAGGTACTGAAGCTTTCTTT. The full variable domain, in which reference TRBV19 and TRBJ1-1 provide the parts outside the CDR3, is DGGITQSPKYLFRKEGQNVTLSCEQNLNHDAMYWYRQDPGQGLRLIYYSQIVNDFQKGDIAEGYSVSREKKESFPLTVTSAQKNPTAFYLCASSQGAGTEAFFGQGTRLTVV.

The rearrangement joins TRBV7-2 to TRBJ1-1, with D possibly TRBD1 on 5 matching bases. The CDR3 sequence is 15 residues long. Trimming pared 3 bases from V and 1 base from J, leaving 12 bases between. Germline CDR1 reads SGHTA; CDR2 reads FQGNSA. The CDR3 sequence is CASSFRGGWNTEAFF. CDR3 DNA: TGTGCCAGCAGCTTCCGCGGGGGGTGGAACACTGAAGCTTTCTTT.

This clone was seen a few times. The chain links TRBV9 to TRBJ1-3; TRBD1 aligns across 7 bases. This CDR3 spans 15 amino acids. The germline gives CDR1 SGDLS, CDR2 YYNGEE. J gave up 5 bases and V 4 bases, and 9 bases lay outside the gene matches. The CDR3 region is CASSLGTETRNTIYF. The DNA for the CDR3 is TGTGCCAGCAGCCTGGGGACAGAGACTAGAAACACCATATATTTT.

The chain carries TRBV27 and TRBJ1-2, with 7 bases aligning to TRBD1. Germline CDR1 reads MNHEY; CDR2 reads SMNVEV (reference sequence). Losses at the gene ends were 6 bases for V and 0 bases for J; bases not matched to a gene: 7. The CDR3 loop spans 15 amino acids. CDR3 sequence reads: CASSRQGEANYGYTF. The CDR3 region has the DNA TGTGCCAGCAGCCGACAGGGTGAAGCTAACTATGGCTACACCTTC.

The chain recombines TRBV13 with TRBJ1-1; tentatively, D is TRBD1 (5 bases). Germline V gives CDR1 PRHDT, CDR2 FYEKMQ (reference sequence). The CDR3 totals 15 residues. Trimming took off 0 bases at V and 1 base at J, with 9 bases between the two ends. DNA for the CDR3: TGTGCCAGCAGCTTAGGAACGCAGGGGAACACTGAAGCTTTCTTT. As protein: CASSLGTQGNTEAFF. The full variable domain, in which reference TRBV13 and TRBJ1-1 provide the parts outside the CDR3, is AAGVIQSPRHLIKEKRETATLKCYPIPRHDTVYWYQQGPGQDPQFLISFYEKMQSDKGSIPDRFSAQQFSDYHSELNMSSLELGDSALYFCASSLGTQGNTEAFFGQGTRLTVV.

This clone was observed once. V is TRBV3-1 (or the pseudogene TRBV3-2) and J is TRBJ2-5, with 14 bases lining up with TRBD2. Germline assignment: CDR1 LGHDT and CDR2 YNNKEL (reference sequence). V shed 3 bases, J shed 4 bases, and the junction held 7 bases outside the gene matches. The CDR3 is made up of 17 amino acids. CDR3 residues: CASSQAGLAGGTETQYF. CDR3 sequence (DNA): TGTGCCAGCAGCCAGGCCGGACTAGCGGGAGGTACAGAGACCCAGTACTTC.

This chain links TRBV9 with TRBJ2-1; 8 bases line up with TRBD2. V lost 3 bases to trimming and J lost 5 bases; unmatched junction nucleotides: 4. The CDR3 runs to 14 residues. Per the germline V gene, CDR1 is SGDLS and CDR2 is YYNGEE. The CDR3 DNA sequence: TGTGCCAGCAGCGCAAGCGGGAGTCACAATGAGCAGTTCTTC. It specifies CASSASGSHNEQFF.